The sequence of this T cell receptor (beta chain) was determined in a study of CD8 T cells in Susac syndrome. Looking at the study overall: Within the sequenced Susac syndrome patient group, six exhibited active disease and roughly 8 were in remission. Patients with Susac syndrome were, at the time of blood collection, therapy-naive, maintained on corticosteroids, or maintained on intravenous immunoglobulin alone.

A remark on this clonotype: Its antigen is unidentified.

An input of about 0.5 to 1 ug of RNA was subjected to reverse transcription using random hexamers. TCRdb redid the calling of the immunoSEQ multiplex PCR reads with MiXCR, one entry per CDR3 protein. Of under 95,000 distinct CDR3 sequences listed, roughly 94% are singletons. The CDR3 loop spans 14 amino acids. The V gene lost 6 bases and the J gene lost 0 bases, with 11 bases spanning the gap. Study-wide points: CD4+ T cell repertoires in Susac syndrome exhibited no evidence of clonal expansion.

TEMRA cells were FACS-enriched and CD8+ and CD4+ T cells negatively isolated. J is TRBJ1-1 and V is TRBV12-3 or TRBV12-4, with D perhaps TRBD1 (5 bases). This TCR was sampled from a human donor with Susac syndrome. Material for sequencing was CD4+ T cells from PBMCs. The CDR3 loop is CASSWGGMNTEAFF. CDR3 coding DNA: TGTGCCAGCAGCTGGGGGGGAATGAACACTGAAGCTTTCTTT.